The 11 T cell receptor beta chains reported below all come from one sample, sequenced in a study of CD8 T cells in Susac syndrome (dated by TCRdb to the late 2010s). Libraries came from the immunoSEQ multiplex PCR assay. RNA was extracted with the RNeasy kit and roughly 0.5 to 1 ug was reverse transcribed using random hexamers. The public reads were quality trimmed at Q25 with fastp and then assembled into clones with MiXCR by TCRdb, keeping productive beta chains. Each entry is one CDR3 protein sequence, shown with its most common DNA and genes. The sample includes about 430,000 distinct CDR3 sequences, with 85% observed a single time. The top ten constitute more than 0.09% of the sample. The specimen sequenced was CD8+ T cells from PBMCs. Source of these receptors: a human donor with multiple sclerosis.

The chain uses TRBV5-1 and TRBJ2-1; D perhaps matches TRBD2 (5 bases). Germline V CDR1 and CDR2: SGHRS, YFSETQ. There are 17 residues in the CDR3. With 3 bases removed from V and 10 bases from J, the gap between germline ends came to 26 bases. The CDR3 DNA follows: TGCGCCAGCAGCTGGTCGATCGGGATGATAGTCTCTGGGGAGCAGTTCTTC. Translated: CASSWSIGMIVSGEQFF.

V is TRBV5-4 and J is TRBJ1-1; D is unresolved. There are 10 residues in the CDR3. Trimming removed 10 bases from V and 5 bases from J, with 9 bases in between. CDR1 and CDR2 (germline): SGHNT, YYREEE (reference sequence). The CDR3 loop is CAVGLTEAFF. In nucleotides, the CDR3 is TGTGCCGTTGGCCTGACTGAAGCTTTCTTT.

V is TRBV3-1 and J is TRBJ2-3; D gene uncertain. The CDR3 consists of 15 residues. The ends were cut back, 4 bases at V and 0 bases at J, with 11 bases in the middle. CDR1 is LGHDT, CDR2 YNNKEL, per germline (reference sequence). For the CDR3, the DNA is TGTGCCAGCAGCCCCCCAGGCTCTAGCACAGATACGCAGTATTTT. Translation: CASSPPGSSTDTQYF.

The J gene is TRBJ1-1, the V gene TRBV11-2; possible D gene TRBD1, 5 bases. This CDR3 is built from 14 residues. Trimming removed 3 bases at V and 4 bases at J, with 12 bases between. The germline CDR1 and CDR2 sequences are SGHAT and FQNNGV. The CDR3: CASSFSGGGTEAFF. The CDR3 DNA reads as TGTGCCAGCAGCTTTAGCGGGGGAGGCACTGAAGCTTTCTTT.

The chain links TRBV2 to TRBJ2-1, with D maybe TRBD2 (5 bases). V gave up 4 bases and J gave up 1 base, with 23 bases separating them. The length of the CDR3 is 19 residues. Germline V gives CDR1 SNHLY, CDR2 FYNNEI. The chain's CDR3 is CASSALGRGPEVSYNEQFF. CDR3 sequence (DNA): TGTGCCAGCAGTGCACTAGGACGGGGTCCGGAAGTTTCCTACAATGAGCAGTTCTTC.

The chain links TRBV12-3 or TRBV12-4 to TRBJ2-5, with a possible D match to TRBD2 (5 bases). The CDR3 has 16 amino acids. V was shortened by 0 bases and J by 3 bases, with 14 bases between the two germline ends. The CDR3 nucleotides are TGTGCCAGCAGTTTAGCGCAAATAGCCGGGGAAGAGACCCAGTACTTC. Its translation: CASSLAQIAGEETQYF.

This clonotype was counted once. The rearrangement joins TRBV25-1 to TRBJ2-2, with D unresolved. CDR1 is MGHDK, CDR2 SYGVNS, per germline. This CDR3 contains 11 residues. V lost 7 bases, J lost 3 bases, and 3 bases lay in between. CDR3 residues: CASTYTGELFF. CDR3 nucleotides: TGTGCCAGCACCTACACCGGGGAGCTGTTTTTT.

J is TRBJ1-1 and V is TRBV6-5; D is uncertain. The CDR3 is made up of 15 amino acids. The germline V gene has CDR1 MNHEY and CDR2 SVGAGI. Trimming removed 4 bases at V and 1 base at J, with 13 bases between. The CDR3 bases are TGTGCCAGCAGTTTCTTATCTCTAGAGAACACTGAAGCTTTCTTT. Protein sequence: CASSFLSLENTEAFF.

The table lists this clonotype with a count of one. This rearrangement joins TRBV4-1 to TRBJ2-1; D remains unclear. CDR1 is MGHRA, CDR2 YSYEKL, per germline. CDR3 size: 12 residues. V shed 3 bases and J shed 6 bases, with 6 bases lying between them. The DNA for the CDR3 is TGCGCCAGCAGCCATGGTTTCAATGAGCAGTTCTTC. This sequence encodes CASSHGFNEQFF.

V usage is TRBV29-1 and J usage is TRBJ2-1; D tentatively fits TRBD1 or TRBD2 (6 bases each). Trimming stripped 6 bases from V and 6 bases from J, with 12 bases between. This CDR3 comprises 12 residues. The V gene's germline CDR1 is SQVTM and CDR2 ANQGSEA. The CDR3 coding sequence is TGCAGCGTCTCGGAGGGGGGCAATGAGCAGTTCTTC. Its protein is CSVSEGGNEQFF.

This clonotype was found once. This chain uses TRBV4-1 with TRBJ2-7; possibly TRBD1 for D (6 bases). Per germline, CDR1 MGHRA and CDR2 YSYEKL. This CDR3 is built from 15 residues. Trimming left V 3 bases short and J 1 base short, with 13 bases between. The CDR3 region is CASSHDRTVSYEQYF. The CDR3 DNA reads TGCGCCAGCAGCCACGACAGGACAGTTTCCTACGAGCAGTACTTC.